What follows is one T cell receptor (beta chain) and its context. The antigen remains unidentified. The culture ran for about 10 days, and then CD4+ T cells were isolated. According to PCR results, the person was infected with SARS-CoV-2 between March and December 2020. Participants were given two doses of BNT162b2 or mRNA-1273 vaccine. Half the medium was swapped for IL-2 medium on days 3 and 7. Method: immunoSEQ multiplex PCR; TCRdb's copy keeps in-frame clones and lacks some. The table shows about 34,000 clones, with about 75% occurring only once. This entry belongs to a study of vaccination effects on CD4 cells after COVID-19. Study-wide background: A few convalescent patients underwent early and late post-vaccination sampling. Points from the study as a whole: Among infection- and vaccine-induced clones, marked clonal contraction occurred late after vaccination.

Looked up from germline, CDR1 is LGHDT and CDR2 is YNNKEL (reference sequence). The CDR3 sequence is 14 residues long. V lost 1 base and J 4 bases, leaving 11 bases between the germline ends. The chain joins TRBV3-1 (or the pseudogene TRBV3-2) to TRBJ2-7; D is unresolved. This TCR derives from a human donor who had a prior SARS-CoV-2 infection. The material sequenced was CD4+ T cells from PBMCs cultured without peptide, taken after COVID-19 vaccination. CDR3 region: CASSQAQELYEQYF. CDR3 bases: TGTGCCAGCAGCCAAGCCCAGGAGCTTTACGAGCAGTACTTC.